This T cell receptor beta chain is drawn from a study of blood T cells in healthy people across ages. Roughly 10 milliliters of peripheral blood were drawn from each donor. In germline, CDR1 is MDHEN, CDR2 SYDVKM. V was shortened by 8 bases and J by 4 bases, with 19 bases between the two germline ends. This CDR3 region has 15 residues. A second PCR of 7 to 11 cycles used a sample-barcoded 5' primer and a J-beta primer mix. TCRdb re-called the 5' RACE reads through MiXCR, storing one row per CDR3 protein. The top ten clones hold around 11% of a sample with some 1.6 million distinct CDR3 sequences, about 31% of them seen once.

The clonotype originates from a woman under 40 in good health. Sequencing was performed on blood. This sequence joins TRBV28 and TRBJ2-3, with D possibly TRBD2 on 7 matching bases. The CDR3 DNA is TGTGCCAGCCGAATTTGGGGGGGCAGCGCAGATACGCAGTATTTT. Translated: CASRIWGGSADTQYF.